This TCR beta chain was captured by sequencing in a study of OX40 agonist ivuxolimab in advanced cancers. Some clones are missing from TCRdb's copy, which holds only in-frame ones; the method was immunoSEQ multiplex PCR. The sample shows tens of thousands of clones, roughly 84% of them seen only once. This CDR3 is built from 17 residues. J lost 5 bases, V lost 0 bases, and 10 bases had no gene match. Germline V gene sequence: CDR1 LGHNT, CDR2 FRNRAP. The V and J genes are TRBV12-5 and TRBJ2-7; the match to TRBD2 covers 10 bases. The source of this sequence is an adult with an advanced solid tumor such as melanoma, head and neck, liver or kidney cancer. Sequencing used CD4+ or CD8+ T cells sorted from blood, obtained in a trial of the OX40 agonist ivuxolimab. CDR3 bases: TGTGCTAGTGGTTTGGTACTTTCTAGCGGGAGCGTCGACGAGCAGTACTTC. It specifies CASGLVLSSGSVDEQYF.